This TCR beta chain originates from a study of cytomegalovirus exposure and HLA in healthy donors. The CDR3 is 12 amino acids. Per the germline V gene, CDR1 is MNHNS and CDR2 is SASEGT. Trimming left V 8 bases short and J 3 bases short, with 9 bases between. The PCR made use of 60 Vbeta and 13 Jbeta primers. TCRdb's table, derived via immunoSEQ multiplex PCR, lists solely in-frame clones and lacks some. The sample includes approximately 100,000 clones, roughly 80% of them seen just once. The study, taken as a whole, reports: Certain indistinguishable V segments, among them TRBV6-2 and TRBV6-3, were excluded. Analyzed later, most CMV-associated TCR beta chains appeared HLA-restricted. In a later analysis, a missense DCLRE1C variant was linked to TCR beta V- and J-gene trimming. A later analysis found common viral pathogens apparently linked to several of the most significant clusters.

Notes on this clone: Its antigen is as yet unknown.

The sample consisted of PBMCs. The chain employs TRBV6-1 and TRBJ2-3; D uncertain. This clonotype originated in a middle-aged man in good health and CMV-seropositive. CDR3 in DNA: TGTGCCAGCGCACAGTTTACAGATACGCAGTATTTT. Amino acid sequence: CASAQFTDTQYF.